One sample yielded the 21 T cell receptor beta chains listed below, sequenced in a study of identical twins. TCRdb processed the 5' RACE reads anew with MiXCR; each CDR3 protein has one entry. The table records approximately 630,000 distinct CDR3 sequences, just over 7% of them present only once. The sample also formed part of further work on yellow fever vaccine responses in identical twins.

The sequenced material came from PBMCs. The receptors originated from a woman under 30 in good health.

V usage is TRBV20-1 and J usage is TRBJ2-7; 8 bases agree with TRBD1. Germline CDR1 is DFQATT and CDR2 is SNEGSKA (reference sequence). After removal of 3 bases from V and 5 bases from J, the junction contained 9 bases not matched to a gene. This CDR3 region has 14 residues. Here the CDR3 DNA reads TGCAGTGCTAGTAGGACAGGGTCGTTCGACGAGCAGTACTTC. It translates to CSASRTGSFDEQYF.

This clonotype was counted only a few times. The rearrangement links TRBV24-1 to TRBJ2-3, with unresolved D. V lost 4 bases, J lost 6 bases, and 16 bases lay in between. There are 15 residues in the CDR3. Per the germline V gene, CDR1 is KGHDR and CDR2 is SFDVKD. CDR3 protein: CATSDRRTLGDTQYF. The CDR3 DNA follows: TGTGCCACCAGTGACCGCAGGACGCTAGGGGATACGCAGTATTTT.

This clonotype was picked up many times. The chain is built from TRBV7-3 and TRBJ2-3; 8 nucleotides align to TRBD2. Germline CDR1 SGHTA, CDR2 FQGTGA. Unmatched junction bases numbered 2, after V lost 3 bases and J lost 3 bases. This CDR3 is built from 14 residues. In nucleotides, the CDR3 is TGTGCCAGCAGCTTTCGGGGGGGGACAGATACGCAGTATTTT. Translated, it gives CASSFRGGTDTQYF.

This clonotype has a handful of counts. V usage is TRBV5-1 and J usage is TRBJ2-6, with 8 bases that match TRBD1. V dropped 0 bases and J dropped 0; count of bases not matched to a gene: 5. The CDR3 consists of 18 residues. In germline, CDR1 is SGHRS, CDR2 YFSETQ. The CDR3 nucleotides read TGCGCCAGCAGCTTGGTTGGGACAGGAGTCTCTGGGGCCAACGTCCTGACTTTC. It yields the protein CASSLVGTGVSGANVLTF. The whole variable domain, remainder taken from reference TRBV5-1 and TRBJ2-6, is KAGVTQTPRYLIKTRGQQVTLSCSPISGHRSVSWYQQTPGQGLQFLFEYFSETQRNKGNFPGRFSGRQFSNSRSEMNVSTLELGDSALYLCASSLVGTGVSGANVLTFGAGSRLTVL.

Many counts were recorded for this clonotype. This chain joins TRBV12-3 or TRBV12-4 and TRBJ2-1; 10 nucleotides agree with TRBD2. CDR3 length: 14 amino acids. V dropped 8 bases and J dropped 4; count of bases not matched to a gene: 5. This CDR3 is CASATSGAYNEQFF. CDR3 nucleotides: TGTGCCAGCGCTACTAGCGGGGCTTACAATGAGCAGTTCTTC.

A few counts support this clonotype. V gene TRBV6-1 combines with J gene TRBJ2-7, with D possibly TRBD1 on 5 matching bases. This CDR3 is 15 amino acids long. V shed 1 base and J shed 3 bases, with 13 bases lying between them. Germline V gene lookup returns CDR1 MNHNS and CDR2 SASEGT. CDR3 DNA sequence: TGTGCCAGCAGTGAAGAGGCAGGGCTGGGCTACGAGCAGTACTTC. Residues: CASSEEAGLGYEQYF.

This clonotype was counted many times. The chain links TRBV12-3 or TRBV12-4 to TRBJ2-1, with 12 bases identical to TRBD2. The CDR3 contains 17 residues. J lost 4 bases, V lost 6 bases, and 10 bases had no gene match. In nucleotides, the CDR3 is TGTGCCAGCAGCTCGACTAGCGGGGGCTTGCGGTACAATGAGCAGTTCTTC. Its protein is CASSSTSGGLRYNEQFF.

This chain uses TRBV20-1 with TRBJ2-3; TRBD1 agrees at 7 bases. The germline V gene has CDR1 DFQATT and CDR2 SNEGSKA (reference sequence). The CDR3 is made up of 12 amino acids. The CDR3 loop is CSGTASTDTQYF. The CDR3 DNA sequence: TGCAGCGGGACAGCTAGCACAGATACGCAGTATTTT.

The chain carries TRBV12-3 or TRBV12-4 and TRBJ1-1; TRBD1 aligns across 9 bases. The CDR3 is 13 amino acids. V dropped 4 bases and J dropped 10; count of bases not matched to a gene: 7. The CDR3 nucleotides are TGTGCCAGCAGTTCCGGGACAGGGATGTCAGCTTTCTTT. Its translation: CASSSGTGMSAFF.

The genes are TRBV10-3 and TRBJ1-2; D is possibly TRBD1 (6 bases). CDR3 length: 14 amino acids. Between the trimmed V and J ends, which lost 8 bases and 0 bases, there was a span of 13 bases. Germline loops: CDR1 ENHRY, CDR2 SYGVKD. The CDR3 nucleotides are TGTGCCATCGCAGGACAGACAGCTAACTATGGCTACACCTTC. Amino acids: CAIAGQTANYGYTF.

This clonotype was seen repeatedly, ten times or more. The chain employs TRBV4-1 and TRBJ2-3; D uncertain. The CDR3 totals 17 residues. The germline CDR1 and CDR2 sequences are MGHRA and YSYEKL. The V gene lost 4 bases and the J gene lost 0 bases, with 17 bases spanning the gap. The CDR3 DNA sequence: TGCGCCAGCAGCCCTACTGGGTTAACCCCTAGCACAGATACGCAGTATTTT. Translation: CASSPTGLTPSTDTQYF.

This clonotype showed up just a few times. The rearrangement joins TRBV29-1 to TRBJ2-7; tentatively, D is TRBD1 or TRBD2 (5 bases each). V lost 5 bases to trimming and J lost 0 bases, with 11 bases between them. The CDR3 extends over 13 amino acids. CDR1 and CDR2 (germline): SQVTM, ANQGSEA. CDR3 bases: TGCAGCGTTCGGGACGGACACTCCTACGAGCAGTACGTC. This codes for CSVRDGHSYEQYV.

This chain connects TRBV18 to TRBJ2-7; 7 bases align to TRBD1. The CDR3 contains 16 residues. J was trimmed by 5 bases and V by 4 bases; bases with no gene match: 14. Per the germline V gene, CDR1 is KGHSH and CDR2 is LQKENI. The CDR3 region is CASSLNVPTGPHEQYV. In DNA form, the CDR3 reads TGTGCCAGCTCACTAAACGTTCCGACAGGGCCCCACGAGCAGTACGTC.

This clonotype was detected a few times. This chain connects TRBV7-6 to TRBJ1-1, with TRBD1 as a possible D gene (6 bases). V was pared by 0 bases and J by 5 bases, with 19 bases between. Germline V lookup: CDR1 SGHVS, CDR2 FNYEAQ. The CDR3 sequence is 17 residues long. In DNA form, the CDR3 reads TGTGCCAGCAGCTTAGCTTCGGCAGGGGCCCCGTGGACTGAAGCTTTCTTT. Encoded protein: CASSLASAGAPWTEAFF. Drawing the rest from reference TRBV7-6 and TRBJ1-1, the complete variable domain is GAGVSQSPRYKVTKRGQDVALRCDPISGHVSLYWYRQALGQGPEFLTYFNYEAQQDKSGLPNDRFSAERPEGSISTLTIQRTEQRDSAMYRCASSLASAGAPWTEAFFGQGTRLTVV.

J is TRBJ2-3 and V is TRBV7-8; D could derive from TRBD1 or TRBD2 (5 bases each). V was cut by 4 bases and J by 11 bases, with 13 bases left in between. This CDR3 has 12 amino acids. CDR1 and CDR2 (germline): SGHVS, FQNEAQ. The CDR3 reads CASSYGGGRQYF. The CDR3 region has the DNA TGTGCCAGCAGCTATGGTGGGGGAAGGCAGTATTTT.

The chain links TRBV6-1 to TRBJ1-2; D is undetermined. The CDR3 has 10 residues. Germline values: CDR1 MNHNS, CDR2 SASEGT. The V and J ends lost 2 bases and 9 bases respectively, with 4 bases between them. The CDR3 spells CASSEFSYTF. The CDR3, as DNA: TGTGCCAGCAGTGAATTCAGCTACACCTTC.

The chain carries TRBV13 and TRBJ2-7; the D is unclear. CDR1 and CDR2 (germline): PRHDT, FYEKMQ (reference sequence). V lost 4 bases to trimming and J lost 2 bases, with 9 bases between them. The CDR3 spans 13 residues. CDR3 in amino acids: CASSYGSAYEQYF. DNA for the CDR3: TGTGCCAGCAGCTATGGGTCAGCCTACGAGCAGTACTTC.

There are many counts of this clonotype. The CDR3 spells CASWPGALSGANVLTF. The CDR3 DNA follows: TGTGCCAGCTGGCCAGGGGCACTCTCTGGGGCCAACGTCCTGACTTTC. The chain couples TRBV28 to TRBJ2-6; D may be TRBD1 (6 bases). Germline loops: CDR1 MDHEN, CDR2 SYDVKM. Trimming shortened V by 8 bases and J by 0 bases, and 14 bases separated the two germline ends. This CDR3 region has 16 residues. Filled out from reference TRBV28 and TRBJ2-6, the complete variable domain reads DVKVTQSSRYLVKRTGEKVFLECVQDMDHENMFWYRQDPGLGLRLIYFSYDVKMKEKGDIPEGYSVSREKKERFSLILESASTNQTSMYLCASWPGALSGANVLTFGAGSRLTVL.

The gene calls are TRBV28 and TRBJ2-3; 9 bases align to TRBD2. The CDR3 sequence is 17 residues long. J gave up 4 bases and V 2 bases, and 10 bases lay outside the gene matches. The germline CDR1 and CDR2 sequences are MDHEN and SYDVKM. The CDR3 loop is CASSLMGGGASADTQYF. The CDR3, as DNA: TGTGCCAGCAGTTTAATGGGCGGGGGGGCCAGTGCAGATACGCAGTATTTT. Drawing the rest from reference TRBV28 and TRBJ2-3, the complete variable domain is DVKVTQSSRYLVKRTGEKVFLECVQDMDHENMFWYRQDPGLGLRLIYFSYDVKMKEKGDIPEGYSVSREKKERFSLILESASTNQTSMYLCASSLMGGGASADTQYFGPGTRLTVL.

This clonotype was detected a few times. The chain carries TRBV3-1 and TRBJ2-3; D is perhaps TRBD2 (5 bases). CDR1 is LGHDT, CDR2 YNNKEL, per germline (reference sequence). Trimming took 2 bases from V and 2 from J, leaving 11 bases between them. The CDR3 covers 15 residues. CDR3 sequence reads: CASSQRSGFTDTQYF. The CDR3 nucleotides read TGTGCCAGCAGCCAAAGGAGCGGATTCACAGATACGCAGTATTTT.

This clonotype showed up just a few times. The CDR3 region is CASSRIRDRTNTGELFF. Here the CDR3 DNA reads TGTGCCAGCAGCCGGATTCGGGACAGAACAAACACCGGGGAGCTGTTTTTT. The J gene is TRBJ2-2, the V gene TRBV5-5; the match to TRBD1 covers 7 bases. The CDR3 is made up of 17 amino acids. Looked up from germline, CDR1 is SGHKS and CDR2 is YYEKEE (reference sequence). V trimming: 4 bases; J trimming: 2 bases; junction bases outside the gene matches: 11.